This paragraph reports one T cell receptor beta chain. The sample originates from a study of T cells in Graves' hyperthyroidism and ophthalmopathy. Pregnant or lactating patients were excluded, as were those with uncontrolled infection or other autoimmune disease. CDR1 ENHRY and CDR2 SYGVKD come from the germline V gene. The CDR3 has 14 residues. V gave up 4 bases and J gave up 0 bases, with 8 bases separating them. Amplified TCR beta CDR3 regions derived from RNA transcripts. With the HTBI primer set, the TCR CDR3 went through a first round of RT-PCR. TCRdb re-analysed the multiplex PCR reads in MiXCR, keeping a single row per CDR3 protein. The profile shows about 530,000 distinct CDR3 sequences, roughly 15% of them singletons.

Sequencing input: blood. The source of this sequence is a young woman with Graves' ophthalmopathy. The genes are TRBV10-3 and TRBJ2-3; D unclear. As DNA, the CDR3 is TGTGCCATCAGTGGTCGACTTAGCACAGATACGCAGTATTTT. Residues: CAISGRLSTDTQYF.